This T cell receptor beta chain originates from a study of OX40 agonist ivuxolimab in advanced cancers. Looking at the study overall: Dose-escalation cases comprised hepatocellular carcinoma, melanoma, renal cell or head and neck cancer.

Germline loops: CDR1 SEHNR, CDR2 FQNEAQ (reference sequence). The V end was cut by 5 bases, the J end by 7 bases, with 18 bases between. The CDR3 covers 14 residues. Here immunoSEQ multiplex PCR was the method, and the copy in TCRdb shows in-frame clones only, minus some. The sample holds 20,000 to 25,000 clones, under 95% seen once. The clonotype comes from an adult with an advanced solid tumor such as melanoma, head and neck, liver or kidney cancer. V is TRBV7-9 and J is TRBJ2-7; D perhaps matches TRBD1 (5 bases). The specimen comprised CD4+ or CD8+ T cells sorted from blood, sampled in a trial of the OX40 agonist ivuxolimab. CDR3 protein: CASSDSLVPGEQYF. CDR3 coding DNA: TGTGCCAGCAGCGACAGTTTGGTCCCTGGGGAGCAGTACTTC.